Listed below are T cell receptor beta chains from one sample, sequenced in a study of blood T cells in healthy people across ages. Each CDR3 protein gets one entry after TCRdb re-called the 5' RACE reads with MiXCR. The sample has around 850,000 distinct CDR3 sequences, roughly 40% seen once. The sample consisted of blood. These receptors were obtained from a man aged 18 to 29 in good health. Both conserved end residues are part of each CDR3. The D gene is left open where the match is weak. The size of a clone is reported for some rows only, either as once, few or many, or as a class for expanded clones.

>NA|TRBJ1-2|NA|TRBV15
CATSREQWGYGYTF
TGTGCCACCAGCAGGGAACAGTGGGGCTATGGCTACACCTTC
>NA|TRBJ2-7|many|TRBV7-2
CASSLSGWAKYEQYF
TGTGCCAGCAGCTTATCAGGGTGGGCCAAATACGAGCAGTACTTC
>NA|TRBJ2-3|NA|TRBV2
CASSGQSPGDTQYF
TGTGCCAGCAGTGGACAGTCCCCCGGAGATACGCAGTATTTT
>TRBD1|TRBJ1-5|once|TRBV27
CASSPSRTGGKGNQPQHF
TGTGCCAGCAGTCCCTCGCGGACAGGGGGAAAAGGGAATCAGCCCCAGCATTTT
>NA|TRBJ2-3|few|TRBV12-3/TRBV12-4
CASSFAGHITDTQYF
TGTGCCAGCAGTTTTGCGGGACACATTACAGATACGCAGTATTTT
>TRBD1|TRBJ1-6|few|TRBV5-6
CASSLPQGAGGNSPLHF
TGTGCCAGCAGCCTCCCTCAGGGGGCGGGAGGTAATTCACCCCTCCACTTT
>NA|TRBJ2-5|NA|TRBV4-2
CASSDGSGNEQYF
TGTGCCAGCAGCGACGGGTCGGGCAATGAGCAGTACTTC
>TRBD1|TRBJ2-7|few|TRBV3-1
CASRTGPGSYEQYF
TGTGCCAGCAGGACAGGGCCGGGCTCCTACGAGCAGTACTTC
>NA|TRBJ1-4|few|TRBV7-8
CASSSKGILNEKLFF
TGTGCCAGCAGCTCCAAGGGGATATTAAATGAAAAACTGTTTTTT
>NA|TRBJ1-1|NA|TRBV4-3
CASSQGALKDPEAFF
TGCGCCAGCAGCCAAGGGGCCCTAAAGGACCCTGAAGCTTTCTTT